This T cell receptor (beta chain) came from a study of blood T cell repertoires in COVID-19. The CDR3 is 14 residues long. Trimming removed 7 bases from V and 0 bases from J; junction bases left unmatched: 6. In germline, CDR1 is GTSNPN, CDR2 SVGIG (reference sequence). Exposed participants came across a COVID-19 case within 2 weeks before study entry. Original handling: Researchers report that nucleated cell counts were estimated from reference gene primer amplification. Data came from immunoSEQ multiplex PCR; TCRdb stores just in-frame clones and leaves some out. That table supplies the V and J calls and clone size; D and trimming were determined from the DNA. Here the sample spans a few hundred thousand clones, 65% to 90% being singletons. This clone was observed a single time.

The chain employs TRBV30 and TRBJ1-3; TRBD1 matches 7 bases. This TCR was recovered from a woman in her 30s who had been exposed to COVID-19. Sequenced input: PBMCs or T cells enriched from blood (not recorded which). CDR3 loop: CAYIQGHSGNTIYF. CDR3 nucleotide sequence: TGTGCCTACATACAGGGGCACTCTGGAAACACCATATATTTT.